This T cell receptor (beta chain) derives from a study of technical replicates of blood from a few donors. Profiling relied on immunoSEQ multiplex PCR, and the TCRdb table lists in-frame clones only, not all of them. The sample contains 65,000 to 95,000 clones, about 97% of which appear only once. This CDR3 is 14 amino acids long. The germline V gene has CDR1 SGHAT and CDR2 FQNNGV. V lost 5 bases to trimming and J lost 6 bases; unmatched junction nucleotides: 8. The rearrangement links TRBV11-2 to TRBJ2-3; 7 nucleotides match TRBD2. The TCR originated in a human donor in good health. The sample comprised T cells isolated from PBMCs. CDR3 nucleotide sequence: TGTGCCAGCAGCAGAGGACTAGTAGATGATACGCAGTATTTT. It is translated as CASSRGLVDDTQYF.